Reported below is one T cell receptor (beta chain). Its antigen remains unknown. This specimen comes from a study of a mutant IDH1 vaccine in newly diagnosed glioma. For the study at large: Treated patients had a mean age of about 38 years and a 62.5% male, approximately 38% female split. Held at week 35, visit V12 was the safety follow-up, and visit V13 followed at week 47. Regarding the study as a whole: A vaccine-induced immune response developed in roughly 93% of the patients.

The time point was: week 35, safety follow-up. Vaccine doses each comprised 300 ug of mutant IDH1 20-mer peptide, with topical imiquimod. Patients had eight vaccinations, in weeks 1, 3, 5, 7, 11, 15, 19 and 23. Measured with immunoSEQ multiplex PCR; TCRdb has only the in-frame clones, and not every one. The data contain over 55,000 clones, about four fifths of them singletons. This CDR3 is 15 amino acids long. The V segment lost 0 bases and the J segment 8 bases; nucleotides outside the gene matches: 8. Germline V CDR1 and CDR2: GTSNPN, SVGIG (reference sequence). The J gene is TRBJ1-2, the V gene TRBV30, with 11 bases that match TRBD1. The sequencing here drew on PBMCs, taken from a glioma patient whose treatment included an IDH1 peptide vaccine. This sequence was found in a middle-aged man with glioma. This CDR3 is CAWSVLGQGARGYTF. The CDR3 nucleotides are TGTGCCTGGAGTGTACTTGGACAGGGGGCGCGCGGCTACACCTTC. Variable domain in full (rest from reference TRBV30 and TRBJ1-2): SQTIHQWPATLVQPVGSPLSLECTVEGTSNPNLYWYRQAAGRGLQLLFYSVGIGQISSEVPQNLSASRPQDRQFILSSKKLLLSDSGFYLCAWSVLGQGARGYTFGSGTRLTVV.